Shown below are 28 T cell receptor beta chains from a single sample sequenced in a study of blood T cell repertoires in COVID-19. Profiling relied on immunoSEQ multiplex PCR, and the TCRdb table lists in-frame clones only, not all of them. The data contain 80,000 to 95,000 clones, 80% to 90% of them seen just once; the ten biggest clones take up around 4.8%. Sequencing was performed on peripheral blood. All receptors come from a man of 80 years or more with COVID-19, enrolled during active disease.

This chain links TRBV28 with TRBJ1-6, with D perhaps TRBD1 (5 bases). The V gene lost 8 bases and the J gene lost 7 bases, with 15 bases spanning the gap. This CDR3 contains 14 residues. Germline V gives CDR1 MDHEN, CDR2 SYDVKM. The CDR3 loop reads CASRTFSTNSPLHF. DNA of the CDR3: TGTGCCAGCCGGACATTTTCGACCAATTCACCCCTCCACTTT. The complete variable domain, with remaining parts taken from reference TRBV28 and TRBJ1-6, reads DVKVTQSSRYLVKRTGEKVFLECVQDMDHENMFWYRQDPGLGLRLIYFSYDVKMKEKGDIPEGYSVSREKKERFSLILESASTNQTSMYLCASRTFSTNSPLHFGNGTRLTVT.

The CDR3 region is CASSPTQGNPSYEQYF. The DNA of the CDR3 is TGTGCCAGCAGCCCGACACAGGGGAATCCCAGCTACGAGCAGTACTTC. The chain carries TRBV7-8 and TRBJ2-7; TRBD1 matches 7 bases. After removal of 5 bases from V and 3 bases from J, the junction contained 13 bases not matched to a gene. This CDR3 is built from 16 residues. Germline lookup yields CDR1 SGHVS and CDR2 FQNEAQ.

This clone was observed once. The chain recombines TRBV19 with TRBJ2-7; 11 bases line up with TRBD2. This CDR3 region has 15 residues. Trimming removed 1 base from V and 2 bases from J; junction bases left unmatched: 1. From germline, CDR1 is LNHDA and CDR2 SQIVND (reference sequence). The CDR3 here is CASSIGLAGTYEQYF. DNA of the CDR3: TGTGCCAGTAGTATAGGACTAGCGGGAACCTACGAGCAGTACTTC.

V is TRBV11-2 and J is TRBJ2-2; D is undetermined. This CDR3 has 15 residues. V was clipped by 4 bases and J by 4 bases, with 13 bases between them. In germline, CDR1 is SGHAT, CDR2 FQNNGV. The CDR3 loop reads CASSSAGSSTGELFF. In DNA form, the CDR3 reads TGTGCCAGCAGCTCTGCTGGTTCTAGCACCGGGGAGCTGTTTTTT.

The genes are TRBV27 and TRBJ1-2; the match to TRBD1 covers 9 bases. The CDR3 loop spans 15 amino acids. CDR1 is MNHEY, CDR2 SMNVEV, per germline (reference sequence). V was clipped by 5 bases and J by 6 bases; unmatched bases: 10. The chain's CDR3 is CASSRKQGAANGYTF. CDR3 in DNA: TGTGCCAGCAGTCGCAAACAGGGGGCTGCCAATGGCTACACCTTC.

This chain connects TRBV7-2 to TRBJ1-2, with D perhaps TRBD1 (6 bases). CDR1 and CDR2 (germline): SGHTA, FQGNSA. This CDR3 has 16 residues. Deletions cut 5 bases from V and 5 bases from J, with 21 bases between. Here the CDR3 DNA reads TGTGCCAGCAGCCTTCTTATAACAGGGAGTGGGTATGGCTACACCTTC. As protein: CASSLLITGSGYGYTF. Together with reference TRBV7-2 and TRBJ1-2, the CDR3 gives the full variable domain: GAGVSQSPSNKVTEKGKDVELRCDPISGHTALYWYRQSLGQGLEFLIYFQGNSAPDKSGLPSDRFSAERTGGSVSTLTIQRTQQEDSAVYLCASSLLITGSGYGYTFGSGTRLTVV.

The chain is built from TRBV3-1 (or the pseudogene TRBV3-2) and TRBJ2-7, with TRBD2 matching over 12 bases. With V trimmed by 1 base and J by 3 bases, 4 bases remained unmatched. CDR1 LGHDT and CDR2 YNNKEL come from the germline V gene (reference sequence). This CDR3 spans 16 amino acids. As DNA, the CDR3 is TGTGCCAGCAGCCAAGGACTAGCGGGAGTTTTCTACGAGCAGTACTTC. It is translated as CASSQGLAGVFYEQYF.

This clone was observed once. The V gene is TRBV5-1, the J gene TRBJ1-3; 9 positions agree with TRBD1. Germline lookup yields CDR1 SGHRS and CDR2 YFSETQ. The ends lost 2 bases at V and 0 bases at J; junction bases unmatched: 3. This CDR3 has 16 amino acids. DNA for the CDR3: TGCGCCAGCAGCTTCGGGACAGGGAGCTCTGGAAACACCATATATTTT. This translates into CASSFGTGSSGNTIYF.

This clone was seen only a few times. The chain carries TRBV4-1 and TRBJ2-7; D is perhaps TRBD2 (5 bases). The CDR3 contains 15 residues. CDR1 and CDR2 (germline): MGHRA, YSYEKL. Trimming cost V 1 base and J 3 bases, with 13 bases left between them. This CDR3 reads CASSQALSGSYEQYF. The CDR3 nucleotides read TGCGCCAGCAGCCAAGCCCTTTCGGGGAGCTACGAGCAGTACTTC.

This chain links TRBV28 with TRBJ2-3, with TRBD2 matching over 13 bases. The CDR3 loop spans 18 amino acids. CDR1 is MDHEN and CDR2 is SYDVKM in the germline V gene. The junction had 12 bases not matched to a gene; V was cut back by 5 bases and J by 4 bases. CDR3 nucleotides: TGTGCCAGCAGTCTACCGGGACTAGCGGGAATGATCGCAGATACGCAGTATTTT. Its translation is CASSLPGLAGMIADTQYF.

The table lists this clone with a few counts. V gene TRBV12-3 or TRBV12-4 combines with J gene TRBJ1-5; TRBD1 matches at 9 bases. The V segment lost 6 bases and the J segment 8 bases; nucleotides outside the gene matches: 5. The CDR3 totals 13 residues. CDR3 DNA sequence: TGTGCCAGCAGGGGACAGGGACGGGAGCCCCAGCATTTT. Its translation is CASRGQGREPQHF.

The chain recombines TRBV19 with TRBJ1-5, with D possibly being TRBD1 (5 bases). CDR3 length: 13 amino acids. V was clipped by 4 bases and J by 7 bases, with 11 bases between them. Germline V gene lookup returns CDR1 LNHDA and CDR2 SQIVND (reference sequence). CDR3 sequence: CASSTAGLQPQHF. The CDR3 nucleotides read TGTGCCAGTAGTACTGCAGGGTTACAGCCCCAGCATTTT.

The chain links TRBV30 to TRBJ1-5; unclear D gene. This CDR3 has 15 amino acids. Looked up from germline, CDR1 is GTSNPN and CDR2 is SVGIG (reference sequence). V dropped 0 bases and J dropped 0 bases, with 9 bases sitting between them. CDR3 protein: CAWSVKQYSNQPQHF. The CDR3 DNA follows: TGTGCCTGGAGTGTGAAGCAATATAGCAATCAGCCCCAGCATTTT.

This clone was seen only once. The J gene is TRBJ1-2, the V gene TRBV28, with D maybe TRBD1 (6 bases). The CDR3 contains 11 residues. Trimming pared 10 bases from V and 5 bases from J, leaving 11 bases between. Germline loops: CDR1 MDHEN, CDR2 SYDVKM. The CDR3 region has the DNA TGTGCCAACCAGGGGTCGTATGGCTACACCTTC. Protein sequence: CANQGSYGYTF.

The J gene is TRBJ2-5, the V gene TRBV10-1; 8 positions match TRBD2. Looked up from germline, CDR1 is WNHNN and CDR2 is SYGVQD (reference sequence). The trim removed 5 bases at V and 4 bases at J, leaving 6 bases unmatched. The CDR3 length is 14 residues. The CDR3 nucleotides are TGCGCCAGCAGTCCAGGACTAGCTTTAGAGACCCAGTACTTC. Its translation is CASSPGLALETQYF.

The V and J genes are TRBV6-5 and TRBJ2-7; 9 positions match TRBD2. The CDR3 runs to 15 residues. V lost 1 base, J lost 2 bases, and 3 bases stayed unmatched. CDR1 is MNHEY, CDR2 SVGAGI, per germline. The CDR3 reads CASSYWSSGAYEQYF. DNA of the CDR3: TGTGCCAGCAGTTACTGGTCTAGCGGGGCCTACGAGCAGTACTTC.

The chain uses TRBV15 and TRBJ2-3, with D possibly being TRBD1 (6 bases). V shed 2 bases and J shed 4 bases, with 13 bases lying between them. The germline V gene encodes CDR1 LNHNV and CDR2 YYDKDF (reference sequence). The CDR3 loop spans 15 amino acids. The DNA for the CDR3 is TGTGCCACCAGCAGATCTAACAGGGAAGCAGATACGCAGTATTTT. Translated: CATSRSNREADTQYF.

The chain carries TRBV29-1 and TRBJ2-5; TRBD1 matches at 12 bases. The junction had 6 bases not matched to a gene; V was cut back by 2 bases and J by 5 bases. Germline lookup yields CDR1 SQVTM and CDR2 ANQGSEA. This CDR3 comprises 15 residues. The CDR3 nucleotides are TGCAGCGTTGAACCGGGACAGGGGGCTTGGGAGACCCAGTACTTC. It codes for CSVEPGQGAWETQYF.

In this sample, this clone turned up once. V usage is TRBV7-2 and J usage is TRBJ1-5; 7 positions agree with TRBD1. Trimming took 5 bases from V and 6 from J; bases not matched to a gene: 10. CDR3 length: 15 amino acids. Germline loops: CDR1 SGHTA, CDR2 FQGNSA. DNA for the CDR3: TGTGCCAGCAGCATAGAACAGGGGTTCACTCAGCCCCAGCATTTT. Amino acids: CASSIEQGFTQPQHF.

This clone was seen only once. DNA for the CDR3: TGTGCCAGCTCACCAAACAGGGATAACGAGCAGTACTTC. It codes for CASSPNRDNEQYF. The chain links TRBV18 to TRBJ2-7; perhaps TRBD1 as D (6 bases). V gave up 2 bases and J gave up 5 bases, with 10 bases separating them. Germline values: CDR1 KGHSH, CDR2 LQKENI. The CDR3 is made up of 13 amino acids.

This chain connects TRBV18 to TRBJ1-3; D not resolved. This CDR3 comprises 17 residues. V was trimmed by 2 bases and J by 0 bases, leaving 14 bases between them. Germline V lookup: CDR1 KGHSH, CDR2 LQKENI. DNA of the CDR3: TGTGCCAGCTCACCAAATCCGGGTTCCCACTCTGGAAACACCATATATTTT. This gives the protein CASSPNPGSHSGNTIYF.

The chain is built from TRBV9 and TRBJ2-7; the D gene is possibly TRBD2 (6 bases). The ends were cut back, 3 bases at V and 7 bases at J, with 20 bases in the middle. Germline lookup yields CDR1 SGDLS and CDR2 YYNGEE. The CDR3 runs 15 residues. CDR3 nucleotide sequence: TGTGCCAGCAGCGAAAAGGCGGGACTCTCGGGGGAGCAGTACTTC. Residues: CASSEKAGLSGEQYF. Variable domain in full (rest from reference TRBV9 and TRBJ2-7): DSGVTQTPKHLITATGQRVTLRCSPRSGDLSVYWYQQSLDQGLQFLIQYYNGEERAKGNILERFSAQQFPDLHSELNLSSLELGDSALYFCASSEKAGLSGEQYFGPGTRLTVT.

The chain employs TRBV18 and TRBJ2-3; 13 positions match TRBD2. V lost 3 bases to trimming and J lost 5 bases; unmatched junction nucleotides: 5. The CDR3 contains 16 residues. Looked up from germline, CDR1 is KGHSH and CDR2 is LQKENI. CDR3 sequence: CASSPGLAGAGDTQYF. DNA for the CDR3: TGTGCCAGCTCACCCGGACTAGCGGGAGCAGGAGATACGCAGTATTTT. The whole variable domain, filled in from reference TRBV18 and TRBJ2-3, reads NAGVMQNPRHLVRRRGQEARLRCSPMKGHSHVYWYRQLPEEGLKFMVYLQKENIIDESGMPKERFSAEFPKEGPSILRIQQVVRGDSAAYFCASSPGLAGAGDTQYFGPGTRLTVL.

This rearrangement joins TRBV6-6 to TRBJ1-4, with a possible D match to TRBD1 (5 bases). The CDR3 sequence is 15 residues long. Germline V CDR1 and CDR2: MNHNY, SVGAGI (reference sequence). Trimming shortened V by 5 bases and J by 5 bases, and 15 bases separated the two germline ends. In DNA form, the CDR3 reads TGTGCCAGCAGTCGGGAGCGGGGACCAAATGAAAAACTGTTTTTT. Translated: CASSRERGPNEKLFF.

This chain links TRBV19 with TRBJ1-2; 7 nucleotides match TRBD1. Trimming removed 7 bases from V and 0 bases from J; junction bases left unmatched: 8. Germline lookup yields CDR1 LNHDA and CDR2 SQIVND (reference sequence). The CDR3 contains 15 residues. The CDR3 sequence: CASTAGQGANYGYTF. The CDR3 DNA reads TGTGCCAGTACCGCCGGGCAGGGGGCTAACTATGGCTACACCTTC.

This clone was counted once. This rearrangement joins TRBV19 to TRBJ1-6; D unclear. The germline V and J ends were trimmed by 4 bases and 9 bases, with 13 bases remaining between them. The germline V gene encodes CDR1 LNHDA and CDR2 SQIVND (reference sequence). The CDR3 spans 14 residues. CDR3 sequence reads: CASSSGPGGSPLHF. The CDR3 coding sequence is TGTGCCAGTAGTAGCGGACCTGGAGGTTCACCCCTCCACTTT.

This chain joins TRBV3-1 (or the pseudogene TRBV3-2) and TRBJ2-7; tentative D call: TRBD2 (6 bases). CDR3 length equals 14 residues. Trimming shortened V by 2 bases and J by 7 bases, and 15 bases separated the two germline ends. The germline gives CDR1 LGHDT, CDR2 YNNKEL (reference sequence). The CDR3 spells CASSQRRVTGEQYF. The CDR3 DNA reads TGTGCCAGCAGCCAACGGAGGGTTACGGGGGAGCAGTACTTC.

The DNA for the CDR3 is TGTGCCAGCAGCTCCTCCAGGCCAGGCGGGGTCGGAAACACTGAAGCTTTCTTT. Its protein is CASSSSRPGGVGNTEAFF. The rearrangement links TRBV11-2 to TRBJ1-1; D unclear. Deletions cut 4 bases from V and 2 bases from J, with 23 bases between. Germline values: CDR1 SGHAT, CDR2 FQNNGV. The CDR3 has 18 residues.